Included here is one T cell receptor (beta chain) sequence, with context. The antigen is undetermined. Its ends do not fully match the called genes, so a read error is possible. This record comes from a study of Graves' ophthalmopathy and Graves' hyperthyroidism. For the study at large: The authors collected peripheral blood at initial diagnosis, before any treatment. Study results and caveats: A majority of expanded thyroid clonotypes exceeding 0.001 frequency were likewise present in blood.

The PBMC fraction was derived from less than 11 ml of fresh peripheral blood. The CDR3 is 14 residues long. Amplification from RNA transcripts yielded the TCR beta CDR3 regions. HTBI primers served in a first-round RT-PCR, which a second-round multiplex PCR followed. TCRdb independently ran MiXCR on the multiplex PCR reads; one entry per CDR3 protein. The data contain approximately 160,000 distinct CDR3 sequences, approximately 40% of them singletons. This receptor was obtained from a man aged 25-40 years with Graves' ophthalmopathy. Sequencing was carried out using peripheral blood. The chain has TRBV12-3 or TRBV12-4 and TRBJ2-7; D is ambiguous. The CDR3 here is CASSYTGPIDERYF. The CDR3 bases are TGTGCCAGCAGCTACACCGGGCCCATCGACGAGCGGTACTTC.